This T cell receptor beta chain was identified in a study of shared clonotypes between healthy human individuals. Study results and limitations: Non-shared clonotypes had lower generation probabilities than those shared by all four donors.

Concerning this clone itself: The antigen is undetermined.

In the authors' workflow: ImmunoSEQ only sent back junction sequences with no quality scores, so filtering was done differently. Clones were sequenced by immunoSEQ multiplex PCR, and TCRdb holds only the in-frame ones, with some missing. D and trimming were read from the DNA, whereas the V and J calls and clone size are those reported in that table. This sample has a few million clones, with around 94% found just once. The CDR3 runs 13 residues. The ends were cut back, 5 bases at V and 6 bases at J, with 11 bases in the middle. Germline assignment: CDR1 SGHTA and CDR2 FQGTGA. The chain links TRBV7-3 to TRBJ2-1, with D uncertain. This sequence was found in a young man in good health. The sample comprised naive CD4+ T cells sorted from blood. The subset denotes: CD45RA+ positively selected. The CDR3 nucleotides are TGTGCCAGCAGCGTAGTCTCGGGCAATGAGCAGTTCTTC. It encodes CASSVVSGNEQFF.